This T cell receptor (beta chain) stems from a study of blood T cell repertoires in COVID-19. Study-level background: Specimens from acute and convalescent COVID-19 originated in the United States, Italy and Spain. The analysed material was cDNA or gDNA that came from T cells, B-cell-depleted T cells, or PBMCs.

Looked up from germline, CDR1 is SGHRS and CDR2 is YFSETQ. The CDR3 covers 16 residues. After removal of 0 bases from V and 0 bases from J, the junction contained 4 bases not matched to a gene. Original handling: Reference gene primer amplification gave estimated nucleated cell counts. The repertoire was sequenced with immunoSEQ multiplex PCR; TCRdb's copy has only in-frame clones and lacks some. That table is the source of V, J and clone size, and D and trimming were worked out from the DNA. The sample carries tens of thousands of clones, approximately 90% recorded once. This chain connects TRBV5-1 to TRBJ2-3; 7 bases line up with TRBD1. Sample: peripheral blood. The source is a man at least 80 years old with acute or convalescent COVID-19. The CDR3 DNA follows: TGCGCCAGCAGCTTGGTCGGCAGGGGGAGCACAGATACGCAGTATTTT. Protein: CASSLVGRGSTDTQYF.